This T cell receptor beta chain originates from a study of control samples from healthy donors and cancer patients (dated by TCRdb to 2018 to 2021). As regards this clone: Which antigen it targets is not known. The sample holds no much larger clone one base away, and base qualities are not on file.

Libraries were constructed by the immunoSEQ multiplex PCR assay. Entries here come from immuneACCESS through TCRdb and include only in-frame sequences with V and J called. Some clones fail to appear in such tables; in the studies checked, an unresolved V gene covers under half of the shortfall, and the cause of the remainder is unknown. The sample table contains 120,000 or so clones; only one count was recorded for 80% to 95% of them. Of the sample, approximately 0.57% falls within the top ten clones. CDR1 LNHDA and CDR2 SQIVND were looked up in the germline V gene (reference sequence). Trimming takes 4 bases from V and 3 bases from J, and the germline ends sit 4 bases apart. The CDR3 runs 11 amino acids, cysteine and phenylalanine included. Of all the DNA, just the CDR3 is kept, 33 bases in frame from base 1.

This receptor was obtained from an elderly man with head and neck cancer. The chain is made from TRBV19 and TRBJ2-7, with no confident D gene call. Source material: PBMCs. The CDR3 region reads CASSNLYEQYF. In nucleotide form, the sequence is TGTGCCAGTAGTAATCTCTACGAGCAGTACTTC.